This T cell receptor beta chain was retrieved from a study of T cells in localized non-small cell lung cancer. Study-wide results and caveats: In uninvolved adjacent lung, T cell clonality reached its highest value, exceeding tumor. Heterogeneity is still possible, as just one tumor region was sequenced. Longer overall survival associated with higher blood T cell density; shorter survival with higher adjacent-lung clonality. Out of the top 100 tumor clones, a median around 50 were seen in adjacent lung.

The CDR3 is 12 residues long. V lost 5 bases to trimming and J lost 13 bases, with 17 bases between them. Germline V gene lookup returns CDR1 MNHGY and CDR2 SAAAGT. Only in-frame clones appear in the TCRdb table, and some are missing; sequencing was by immunoSEQ multiplex PCR. The sample has some 3,200 clones, roughly 29% seen once; the top ten hold about 9.1%. On this clone itself: The antigen remains undetermined.

The sample consisted of lung tumor tissue, taken before any cancer treatment. The chain carries TRBV6-8 and TRBJ1-2; no reliable D call. This receptor was identified in a man aged 40-75 years with stage I lung adenocarcinoma. The CDR3 sequence: CASSGDGGIRTF. CDR3 coding DNA: TGTGCCAGCAGTGGAGACGGAGGGATTCGCACCTTC.